The 18 T cell receptor beta chains given below trace back to one sample, sequenced in a study of cytomegalovirus exposure and HLA in healthy donors. Only in-frame clones appear in the TCRdb table, and some are missing; sequencing was by immunoSEQ multiplex PCR. The table has roughly 230,000 clones, around 90% seen once. Sequenced material: PBMCs. The receptors stem from a woman aged 25 to 39 in good health and CMV-seronegative.

The V and J genes are TRBV9 and TRBJ2-7, with TRBD2 identical over 10 bases. V lost 0 bases to trimming and J lost 3 bases; unmatched junction nucleotides: 3. The CDR3 contains 15 residues. Germline CDR1 is SGDLS and CDR2 is YYNGEE. The CDR3 DNA reads as TGTGCCAGCAGCGTAGATTCTAGCGGGAGCTACGAGCAGTACTTC. Its translation: CASSVDSSGSYEQYF. The full variable domain, with the rest looked up from reference TRBV9 and TRBJ2-7, is DSGVTQTPKHLITATGQRVTLRCSPRSGDLSVYWYQQSLDQGLQFLIQYYNGEERAKGNILERFSAQQFPDLHSELNLSSLELGDSALYFCASSVDSSGSYEQYFGPGTRLTVT.

The CDR3 bases are TGCGCCAGCAGCTCCGCCGGGACCCTCACCGGGGAGCTGTTTTTT. It specifies CASSSAGTLTGELFF. The chain couples TRBV5-1 to TRBJ2-2; D tentatively fits TRBD1 or TRBD2 (5 bases each). Deletions cut 3 bases from V and 4 bases from J, with 13 bases between. Germline CDR1 and CDR2: SGHRS and YFSETQ. The CDR3 sequence is 15 residues long.

This clone was picked up a small number of times. The CDR3 nucleotides read TGTGCCAGCACCTACGGGGCCGCAGACCCAACTAATGAAAAACTGTTTTTT. As protein: CASTYGAADPTNEKLFF. The chain combines TRBV27 with TRBJ1-4; perhaps TRBD1 as D (5 bases). CDR3 length equals 17 residues. CDR1 is MNHEY and CDR2 is SMNVEV in the germline V gene (reference sequence). The ends were cut back, 7 bases at V and 0 bases at J, with 18 bases in the middle.

The chain employs TRBV23-1 and TRBJ1-5, with a possible D match to TRBD1 (6 bases). TRBV23-1 is noted as an ORF with a role that remains uncertain. The ends were cut back, 3 bases at V and 2 bases at J, with 20 bases in the middle. The CDR3 consists of 18 residues. The CDR3 region is CASSQRPGRGSGNQPQHF. CDR3 nucleotides: TGCGCCAGCAGTCAGAGGCCAGGGAGGGGGTCCGGCAATCAGCCCCAGCATTTT.

This clone was found once. This rearrangement joins TRBV2 to TRBJ2-3, with TRBD2 matching 7 bases. The length of the CDR3 is 18 residues. The V gene's germline CDR1 is SNHLY and CDR2 FYNNEI. V shed 5 bases, J shed 3 bases, and the junction held 17 bases outside the gene matches. In DNA form, the CDR3 reads TGTGCCAGCAGTCCCGAGGGTGGGGGAGCGGGAATTACAGATACGCAGTATTTT. Its translation is CASSPEGGGAGITDTQYF.

The rearrangement uses TRBV28 and TRBJ2-5; a weak D match, TRBD2 (6 bases). The CDR3 has 15 residues. Per the germline V gene, CDR1 is MDHEN and CDR2 is SYDVKM. Trimming took 5 bases from V and 0 from J, leaving 13 bases between them. CDR3 loop: CASSIQLANQETQYF. Here the CDR3 DNA reads TGTGCCAGCAGTATCCAACTAGCAAACCAAGAGACCCAGTACTTC.

This clone occurred once. The V and J genes are TRBV2 and TRBJ2-2; 10 nucleotides align to TRBD2. Germline trimming cut 10 bases from V and 4 bases from J; bases unmatched to any gene: 15. CDR1 and CDR2 from the germline V gene are SNHLY and FYNNEI. CDR3 length: 17 amino acids. The CDR3 is CATDRASGSYTTGELFF. For the CDR3, the DNA is TGTGCCACCGACCGGGCTAGCGGGAGTTATACCACCGGGGAGCTGTTTTTT. Looking up the rest from reference TRBV2 and TRBJ2-2 gives the full variable domain: EPEVTQTPSHQVTQMGQEVILRCVPISNHLYFYWYRQILGQKVEFLVSFYNNEISEKSEIFDDQFSVERPDGSNFTLKIRSTKLEDSAMYFCATDRASGSYTTGELFFGEGSRLTVL.

The CDR3 DNA follows: TGTGCCAGCAGCTTGGTAATAGGACAGCCGCCTTCTTTCTATGGCTACACCTTC. Protein product: CASSLVIGQPPSFYGYTF. The chain employs TRBV5-7 and TRBJ1-2, with a tentative D call TRBD1 (6 bases). TRBV5-7 is flagged as an ORF with uncertain function. Trimming removed 0 bases at V and 4 bases at J, with 22 bases between. The CDR3 spans 18 residues.

For this clone: Other DNA sequences in this specimen translate into the identical CDR3. This chain joins TRBV28 and TRBJ2-7; 8 positions match TRBD1. CDR1 and CDR2 (germline): MDHEN, SYDVKM. J was trimmed by 3 bases and V by 2 bases; bases with no gene match: 0. The CDR3 spans 13 residues. Here the CDR3 DNA reads TGTGCCAGCAGTTTAGGGACAGGCTACGAGCAGTACTTC. Its translation: CASSLGTGYEQYF.

This clone appeared once. The rearrangement uses TRBV10-3 and TRBJ1-1, with a possible D match to TRBD1 (5 bases). Germline CDR1 and CDR2: ENHRY and SYGVKD. V was trimmed by 2 bases and J by 7 bases, leaving 11 bases between them. This CDR3 contains 13 residues. The CDR3 protein is CAISERAGSEAFF. The CDR3 DNA reads TGTGCCATCAGTGAGCGGGCAGGGAGTGAAGCTTTCTTT.

J is TRBJ2-1 and V is TRBV5-1; tentatively, D is TRBD1 or TRBD2 (5 bases each). This CDR3 has 15 amino acids. V dropped 0 bases and J dropped 7 bases, with 14 bases sitting between them. The germline CDR1 and CDR2 sequences are SGHRS and YFSETQ. The CDR3 here is CASSLAFRGENEQFF. For the CDR3, the DNA is TGCGCCAGCAGCTTGGCCTTTCGGGGCGAGAATGAGCAGTTCTTC.

V gene TRBV19 combines with J gene TRBJ2-5; a possible D gene is TRBD2 (7 bases). CDR3 size: 16 residues. Trimming shortened V by 2 bases and J by 1 base, and 14 bases separated the two germline ends. Germline-derived CDR1 and CDR2 are LNHDA and SQIVND (reference sequence). The CDR3 region has the DNA TGTGCCAGTAGTATATCCGTCGGGGGGCCCCAAGAGACCCAGTACTTC. Amino acids: CASSISVGGPQETQYF.

In its sample, this clone was seen once. Written as DNA, the CDR3 is TGTGCCAGCAGGAATAAGGGGGCAGCGAGCAATCAGCCCCAGCATTTT. Translated: CASRNKGAASNQPQHF. The chain links TRBV27 to TRBJ1-5, with 7 bases that match TRBD1. The junction had 9 bases not matched to a gene; V was cut back by 6 bases and J by 1 base. The CDR3 sequence is 16 residues long. Germline loops: CDR1 MNHEY, CDR2 SMNVEV (reference sequence).

The J gene is TRBJ2-7, the V gene TRBV19; a weak D match, TRBD2 (5 bases). The CDR3 contains 12 residues. Germline CDR1 and CDR2: LNHDA and SQIVND (reference sequence). Between the trimmed V and J ends, which lost 6 bases and 3 bases, there was a span of 9 bases. CDR3 amino acids: CASRDRDYEQYF. CDR3 DNA: TGTGCCAGTAGAGACCGGGACTACGAGCAGTACTTC.

The chain has TRBV18 and TRBJ2-1, with D tentatively TRBD1 (7 bases). V lost 5 bases and J lost 3, with 11 bases in between. This CDR3 comprises 14 residues. Germline loops: CDR1 KGHSH, CDR2 LQKENI. This chain's CDR3 is CASSGGTVYNEQFF. The CDR3, as DNA: TGTGCCAGCTCAGGCGGGACAGTCTACAATGAGCAGTTCTTC.

The chain employs TRBV6-5 and TRBJ2-2, with TRBD1 matching over 12 bases. Germline V CDR1 and CDR2: MNHEY, SVGAGI. The CDR3 totals 15 residues. The V gene end was trimmed by 6 bases and the J gene end by 6 bases; junction bases not matched to a gene: 5. The DNA of the CDR3 is TGTGCCAGCAGCCGGGGGACAGGGGGCCCCGGGGAGCTGTTTTTT. Its translation is CASSRGTGGPGELFF.

The V and J genes are TRBV5-1 and TRBJ2-5; D gene uncertain. The V end was cut by 6 bases, the J end by 2 bases, with 20 bases between. CDR1 and CDR2 from the germline V gene are SGHRS and YFSETQ. This CDR3 region has 16 residues. The CDR3 is CASTLGPTRLQETQYF. The CDR3 DNA reads TGCGCCAGCACCCTTGGCCCCACAAGATTACAAGAGACCCAGTACTTC.

The DNA of the CDR3 is TGTGCCAGCAGCTTACAGAGACAGATGAACACTGAAGCTTTCTTT. Translation: CASSLQRQMNTEAFF. The rearrangement joins TRBV7-9 to TRBJ1-1; a weak D match, TRBD1 (5 bases). CDR3 length equals 15 residues. The V gene lost 2 bases and the J gene lost 0 bases, with 10 bases spanning the gap. The germline V gene encodes CDR1 SEHNR and CDR2 FQNEAQ (reference sequence).